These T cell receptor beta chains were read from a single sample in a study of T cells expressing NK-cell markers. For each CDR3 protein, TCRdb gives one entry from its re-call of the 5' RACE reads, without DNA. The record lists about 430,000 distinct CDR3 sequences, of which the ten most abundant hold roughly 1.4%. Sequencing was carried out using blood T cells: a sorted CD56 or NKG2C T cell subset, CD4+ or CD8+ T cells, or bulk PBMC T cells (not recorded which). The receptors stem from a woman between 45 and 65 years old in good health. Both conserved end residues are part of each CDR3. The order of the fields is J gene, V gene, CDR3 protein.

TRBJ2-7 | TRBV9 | CASSVGQRIPSYEQYF
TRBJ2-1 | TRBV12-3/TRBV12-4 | CASTHRAGGNNEQFF
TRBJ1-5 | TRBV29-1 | CSVGDRGPNQPQHF
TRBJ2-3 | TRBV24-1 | CATSDLQGTGRADTQYF
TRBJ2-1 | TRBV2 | CASWVAIYNEQFF
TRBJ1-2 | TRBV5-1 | CASSSYWGREGGYTF
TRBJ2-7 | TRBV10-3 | CATTQTSGLEQYF
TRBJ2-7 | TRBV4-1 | CASSQTTFLAGGSYEQYF
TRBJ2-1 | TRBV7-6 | CASSFDLLAGGRSEQFF
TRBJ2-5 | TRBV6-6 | CASSYGGGETQYF
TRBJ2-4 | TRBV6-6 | CASSSPDRSKNIQYF
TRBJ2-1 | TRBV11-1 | CASSLGSGLPGDEQFF
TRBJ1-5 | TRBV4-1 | CASSQGHGAGEFQPQHF
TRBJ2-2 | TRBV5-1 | CASSTAANTGELFF
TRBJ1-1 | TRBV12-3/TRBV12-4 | CASSLRQGRGNTEAFF
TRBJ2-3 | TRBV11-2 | CASSLGGTGGTHTDTQYF
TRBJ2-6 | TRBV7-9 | CASSLGRQGTGANVLTF
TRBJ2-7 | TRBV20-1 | CSATPGTSSSYEQYF
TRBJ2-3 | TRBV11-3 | CASGGADTQYF
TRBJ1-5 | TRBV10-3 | CAISPSTGNNQPQHF
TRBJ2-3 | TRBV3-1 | CASRKSGPGTDTQYF
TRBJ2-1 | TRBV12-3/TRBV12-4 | CASSSNKRWNEQFF
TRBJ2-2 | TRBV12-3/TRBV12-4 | CASSLVARRTGELFF
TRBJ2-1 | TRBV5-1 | CASSLTGRGEADEQFF
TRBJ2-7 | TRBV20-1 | CSARDQIRTPYEQYF
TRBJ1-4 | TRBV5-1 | CASSLGARALEKLFF
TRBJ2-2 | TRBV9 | CASSAPGQGRTGELFF
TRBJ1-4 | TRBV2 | CASSAVPFREKLFF
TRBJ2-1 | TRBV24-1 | CATSDFGQGAHEQFF
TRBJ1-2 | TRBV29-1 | CSVEVTYDGYTF
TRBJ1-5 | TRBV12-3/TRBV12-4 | CASNIGTVSNQPQHF
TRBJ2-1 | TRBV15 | CATSVNQGPTGNEQFF
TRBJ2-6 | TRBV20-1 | CSARGTGVSGANVLTF
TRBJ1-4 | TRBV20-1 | CSARYQGEKLFF
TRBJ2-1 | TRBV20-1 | CSAPEYGGGGLAGGRSYNEQFF
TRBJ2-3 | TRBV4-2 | CASSQDLPPIKPDTQYF
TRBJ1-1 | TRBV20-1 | CSAVRLNTEAFF
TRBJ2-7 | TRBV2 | CASSRDAGYEQYF
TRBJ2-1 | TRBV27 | CASSVEPGQGEFF
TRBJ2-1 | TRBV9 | CASSVAWSSGLTYNEQFF
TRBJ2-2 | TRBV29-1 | CSVGGLVNGELFF
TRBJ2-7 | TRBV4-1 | CASSPLSGGSSYEQYF
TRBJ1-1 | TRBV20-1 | CSAREGPQRAFF
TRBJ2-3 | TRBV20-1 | CSAWDGTSTDTQYF
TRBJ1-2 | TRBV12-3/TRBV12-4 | CASSLSWKDYTF
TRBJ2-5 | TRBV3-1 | CASSKMPGETQYF
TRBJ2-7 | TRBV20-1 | CSARGHWEQYF
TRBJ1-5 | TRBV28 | CASRSGQGRFQPQHF